The 8 T cell receptor beta chains below were found in one sample sequenced in a study of cytomegalovirus exposure and HLA in healthy donors. PCR was performed using 60 Vbeta and 13 Jbeta primers. Clones were sequenced by immunoSEQ multiplex PCR, and TCRdb holds only the in-frame ones, with some missing. The data contain roughly 250,000 clones, approximately 84% of them singletons. Specimen: PBMCs. Receptor source: a woman in her thirties or forties in good health and CMV-seropositive.

The J gene is TRBJ2-7, the V gene TRBV11-3, with 14 bases that match TRBD2. Looked up from germline, CDR1 is SGHNT and CDR2 is YENEEA. This CDR3 is 18 amino acids long. With V trimmed by 5 bases and J by 2 bases, 11 bases remained unmatched. The CDR3 DNA reads as TGTGCCAGCAGCGGAAGGACTAGCGGGAGGCCGGGGACCTACGAGCAGTACTTC. Protein product: CASSGRTSGRPGTYEQYF.

The V gene is TRBV11-1, the J gene TRBJ2-1; 7 bases fit TRBD2. Germline loops: CDR1 SGHAT, CDR2 FQDESV (reference sequence). V shed 5 bases and J 4 bases; nucleotides not matched to a gene: 11. CDR3 length: 16 residues. Here the CDR3 DNA reads TGTGCCAGCAGCGGAGGACTAGGGCCGACATACAATGAGCAGTTCTTC. The encoded protein is CASSGGLGPTYNEQFF.

The chain is built from TRBV28 and TRBJ1-4; 8 nucleotides line up with TRBD1. Trimming took 2 bases from V and 6 from J; bases not matched to a gene: 5. The CDR3 runs to 15 residues. CDR1 and CDR2 (germline): MDHEN, SYDVKM. Here the CDR3 DNA reads TGTGCCAGCAGTTTAAGGACAGGGCTTCATGAAAAACTGTTTTTT. Its translation is CASSLRTGLHEKLFF.

This rearrangement joins TRBV19 to TRBJ1-6; 10 bases line up with TRBD1. Trimming cost V 5 bases and J 4 bases; bases outside gene matches: 5. From germline, CDR1 is LNHDA and CDR2 SQIVND (reference sequence). The CDR3 is made up of 16 amino acids. In DNA, the CDR3 is TGTGCCAGTAGTGAGGGGGACAGGGGATATAATTCACCCCTCCACTTT. Its protein is CASSEGDRGYNSPLHF.

Only a few counts were recorded for this clone. This chain links TRBV5-4 with TRBJ1-1; D is unclear. The V gene's germline CDR1 is SGHNT and CDR2 YYREEE (reference sequence). V was clipped by 3 bases and J by 3 bases, with 12 bases between them. The CDR3 length is 14 residues. CDR3 amino acids: CASSSYLRDTEAFF. In nucleotides, the CDR3 is TGTGCCAGCAGCTCCTATTTACGGGACACTGAAGCTTTCTTT.

The V and J genes are TRBV28 and TRBJ1-2; no clear D. With 6 bases removed from V and 5 bases from J, the gap between germline ends came to 16 bases. CDR1 is MDHEN and CDR2 is SYDVKM in the germline V gene. The CDR3 has 14 amino acids. CDR3 loop: CASRIPGSPYGYTF. The CDR3 DNA reads as TGTGCCAGCAGGATACCGGGATCCCCTTATGGCTACACCTTC.

The rearrangement uses TRBV5-1 and TRBJ2-1; 15 positions agree with TRBD2. The germline V gene has CDR1 SGHRS and CDR2 YFSETQ. V dropped 0 bases and J dropped 0; count of bases not matched to a gene: 7. The CDR3 is 20 amino acids. The chain's CDR3 is CASSLDGLAGGRSSYNEQFF. The CDR3 nucleotides are TGCGCCAGCAGCTTGGACGGACTAGCGGGAGGGAGGAGCTCCTACAATGAGCAGTTCTTC.

This clone appeared a few times. Other DNA sequences of this sample code for an identical CDR3. This chain uses TRBV6-5 with TRBJ1-3; no definite D call. The CDR3 consists of 15 residues. V was cut by 0 bases and J by 4 bases, with 10 bases left in between. Germline values: CDR1 MNHEY, CDR2 SVGAGI. The CDR3 here is CASSYSLVSGNTIYF. CDR3 bases: TGTGCCAGCAGTTACTCCCTAGTTTCCGGAAACACCATATATTTT.